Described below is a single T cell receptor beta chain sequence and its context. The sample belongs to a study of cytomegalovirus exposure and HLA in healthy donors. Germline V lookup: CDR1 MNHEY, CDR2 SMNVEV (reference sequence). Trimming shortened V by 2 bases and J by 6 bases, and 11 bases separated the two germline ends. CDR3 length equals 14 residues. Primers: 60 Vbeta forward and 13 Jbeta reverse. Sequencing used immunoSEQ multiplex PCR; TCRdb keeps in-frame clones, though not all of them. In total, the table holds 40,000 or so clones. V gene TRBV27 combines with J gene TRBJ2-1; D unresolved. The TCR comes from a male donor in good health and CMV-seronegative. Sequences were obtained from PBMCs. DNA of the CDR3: TGTGCCAGCAGTTTAGAGGTTCAAGGCAATGAGCAGTTCTTC. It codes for CASSLEVQGNEQFF.